This T cell receptor beta chain is from a study of cytomegalovirus exposure and HLA in healthy donors. About the study: In terms of ancestry, the Caucasian-associated cluster contained roughly four fifths of the approximately 420 genotyped donors. Study-wide results and caveats: The study dropped some indistinguishable V segments, TRBV6-2 and TRBV6-3 among them.

This clone was counted once. As yet, its antigen is unknown. V was trimmed by 2 bases and J by 4 bases, leaving 8 bases between them. CDR1 and CDR2 from the germline V gene are MNHEY and SVGAGI. This CDR3 is 13 amino acids long. The PCR made use of 60 Vbeta and 13 Jbeta primers. Measured with immunoSEQ multiplex PCR; TCRdb has only the in-frame clones, and not every one. This table holds roughly 130,000 clones, 84% found once. The sequenced sample consisted of PBMCs. The receptor comes from a woman aged 18-29 years in good health and CMV-seropositive. J is TRBJ1-2 and V is TRBV6-5; the D gene is possibly TRBD1 (6 bases). CDR3 residues: CASSYGQSYGYTF. CDR3 in DNA: TGTGCCAGCAGTTACGGACAGAGCTATGGCTACACCTTC.